The present T cell receptor (beta chain) was sequenced within a study of T cell changes during pregnancy in multiple sclerosis. The table came from immunoSEQ multiplex PCR; TCRdb's copy has only in-frame clones and leaves some out. The data contain 39,000 or so clones, 80% to 95% of them seen just once; the ten biggest clones take up roughly 12%. The source material was CD8+ T cells from peripheral blood mononuclear cells, sampled after pregnancy. The origin of this receptor is a female donor with multiple sclerosis, enrolled in a pregnancy study.

CDR3 in DNA: TGTGCCAGCGCACTCGACAGCTACGAGCAGTACTTC. Translating it yields CASALDSYEQYF. The chain couples TRBV28 to TRBJ2-7; tentative D call: TRBD1 (5 bases). Looked up from germline, CDR1 is MDHEN and CDR2 is SYDVKM. The V end was cut by 8 bases, the J end by 3 bases, with 11 bases between. The CDR3 runs 12 residues.